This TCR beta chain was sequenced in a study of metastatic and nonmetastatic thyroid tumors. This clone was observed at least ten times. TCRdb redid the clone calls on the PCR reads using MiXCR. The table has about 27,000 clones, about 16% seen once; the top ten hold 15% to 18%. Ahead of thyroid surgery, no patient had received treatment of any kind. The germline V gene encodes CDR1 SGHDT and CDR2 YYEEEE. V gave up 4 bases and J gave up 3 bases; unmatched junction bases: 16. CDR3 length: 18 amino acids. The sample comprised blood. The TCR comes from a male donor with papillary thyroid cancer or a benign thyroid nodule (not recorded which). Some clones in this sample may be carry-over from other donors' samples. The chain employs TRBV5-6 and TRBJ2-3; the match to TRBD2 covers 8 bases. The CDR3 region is CASSPLLGAASGTDTQYF. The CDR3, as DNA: TGTGCCAGCAGCCCTCTTCTCGGTGCGGCTAGCGGGACAGATACGCAGTATTTT.